What follows are 27 T cell receptor beta chains derived from one specimen sequenced in a study of T cells in Graves' hyperthyroidism and ophthalmopathy. There were TCR beta CDR3 regions amplified from RNA transcripts. TCR CDR3 underwent first-round RT-PCR with the HTBI primer set. MiXCR was run by TCRdb on the multiplex PCR reads, yielding one entry per CDR3 protein. Of some 760,000 distinct CDR3 sequences in the sample, approximately 15% are singletons; the top ten hold approximately 10%. Sequenced sample: blood. The receptors were sampled from a woman aged 18-35 years with Graves' hyperthyroidism.

This clonotype occurred a few times. The V call is TRBV9, the J call TRBJ2-3; 7 bases are a match to TRBD1. CDR1 and CDR2 from the germline V gene are SGDLS and YYNGEE. The CDR3 extends over 15 amino acids. Unmatched junction bases numbered 5, after V lost 2 bases and J lost 2 bases. CDR3 amino acids: CASSVGQATTDTQYF. The CDR3 bases are TGTGCCAGCAGCGTTGGACAGGCGACCACAGATACGCAGTATTTT.

This clonotype was seen ten or more times. The chain has TRBV12-3 or TRBV12-4 and TRBJ2-5; TRBD2 aligns across 9 bases. The CDR3 sequence is 14 residues long. J was trimmed by 6 bases and V by 5 bases; bases with no gene match: 7. This chain's CDR3 is CASSRAGGPKTQYF. The CDR3 DNA is TGTGCCAGCAGTCGGGCGGGAGGGCCCAAGACCCAGTACTTC.

This clonotype was picked up many times. This sequence joins TRBV27 and TRBJ2-7; perhaps TRBD1 as D (5 bases). V was pared by 5 bases and J by 3 bases, with 11 bases between. This CDR3 is 13 amino acids long. Looked up from germline, CDR1 is MNHEY and CDR2 is SMNVEV (reference sequence). The CDR3 sequence: CASSPRAYYEQYF. The DNA for the CDR3 is TGTGCCAGCAGTCCCAGGGCGTACTACGAGCAGTACTTC.

This clonotype was recorded at least ten times. The CDR3 DNA sequence: TGTGCCAGCAGCTTAGGTAGCGGGAGAGGGTACGAGCAGTACTTC. Amino acids: CASSLGSGRGYEQYF. The chain uses TRBV11-2 and TRBJ2-7; 9 nucleotides line up with TRBD2. The V gene's germline CDR1 is SGHAT and CDR2 FQNNGV. The CDR3 runs 15 residues. The J segment lost 4 bases and the V segment lost 1 base, leaving 5 bases of the junction unmatched. The whole variable domain, filled in from reference TRBV11-2 and TRBJ2-7, reads EAGVAQSPRYKIIEKRQSVAFWCNPISGHATLYWYQQILGQGPKLLIQFQNNGVVDDSQLPKDRFSAERLKGVDSTLKIQPAKLEDSAVYLCASSLGSGRGYEQYFGPGTRLTVT.

This clonotype was observed at least ten times. The V call is TRBV11-3, the J call TRBJ1-1, with a tentative D call TRBD1 (6 bases). The germline V gene has CDR1 SGHNT and CDR2 YENEEA. V was shortened by 1 base and J by 2 bases, with 14 bases between the two germline ends. The CDR3 is 16 amino acids. The CDR3 region is CASSLGVTGVNTEAFF. DNA for the CDR3: TGTGCCAGCAGCTTAGGCGTGACAGGTGTTAACACTGAAGCTTTCTTT.

A few counts support this clonotype. The genes are TRBV29-1 and TRBJ2-1; D is possibly TRBD1 or TRBD2 (5 bases each). CDR1 and CDR2 from the germline V gene are SQVTM and ANQGSEA. The CDR3 is 15 amino acids. V lost 3 bases and J 10 bases, leaving 22 bases between the germline ends. The DNA of the CDR3 is TGCAGCGTTGACAGCGCGGACGGGGTCTACAGGGAGCAGTTCTTC. Its translation is CSVDSADGVYREQFF.

This clonotype was counted a few times. The chain employs TRBV20-1 and TRBJ2-7, with TRBD1 identical over 9 bases. CDR1 DFQATT and CDR2 SNEGSKA come from the germline V gene (reference sequence). The CDR3 has 13 amino acids. Trimming at V came to 6 bases and at J to 6 bases, leaving 9 bases not matched to a gene. In nucleotides, the CDR3 is TGCAGTGCCCCCTCAGGGACAGGGATCGAGCAGTACTTC. Its translation is CSAPSGTGIEQYF.

There are a few counts of this clonotype. A read error may produce the germline difference seen at one junction end. This chain joins TRBV7-9 and TRBJ2-1; 9 bases are shared with TRBD1. CDR1 and CDR2 from the germline V gene are SEHNR and FQNEAQ (reference sequence). The CDR3 runs to 15 residues. CDR3 sequence reads: CASNLATGGNNEQLF. DNA of the CDR3: TGTGCCAGCAACTTGGCGACAGGGGGTAACAATGAGCAGCTCTTC.

This clonotype was counted only a few times. This chain connects TRBV5-5 to TRBJ2-1, with 7 bases identical to TRBD2. CDR1 and CDR2 from the germline V gene are SGHKS and YYEKEE (reference sequence). The V segment lost 4 bases and the J segment 3 bases; nucleotides outside the gene matches: 10. This CDR3 is 16 amino acids long. The CDR3 sequence is CASSLRDYRIYNEQFF. The CDR3 coding sequence is TGTGCCAGCAGCCTTCGGGACTACAGAATCTACAATGAGCAGTTCTTC.

This clonotype was counted many times. The genes are TRBV28 and TRBJ1-2; D is uncertain. CDR3 size: 14 residues. Germline V CDR1 and CDR2: MDHEN, SYDVKM. Trimming removed 2 bases at V and 5 bases at J, with 12 bases between. CDR3 region: CASSLVEERYGYTF. Written as DNA, the CDR3 is TGTGCCAGCAGTTTAGTCGAGGAGAGATATGGCTACACCTTC.

This clonotype was picked up a small number of times. The chain carries TRBV7-9 and TRBJ2-1; D is unresolved. This CDR3 comprises 15 residues. CDR1 is SEHNR, CDR2 FQNEAQ, per germline (reference sequence). Trimming left V 5 bases short and J 2 bases short, with 13 bases between. As DNA, the CDR3 is TGTGCCAGCAGCCTGTCGAGGACCCCCTACAATGAGCAGTTCTTC. This translates into CASSLSRTPYNEQFF. The full variable domain, rest sourced from reference TRBV7-9 and TRBJ2-1, is DTGVSQNPRHKITKRGQNVTFRCDPISEHNRLYWYRQTLGQGPEFLTYFQNEAQLEKSRLLSDRFSAERPKGSFSTLEIQRTEQGDSAMYLCASSLSRTPYNEQFFGPGTRLTVL.

Notes on this clonotype: A read error may explain this, as a much larger clone is one base away. V gene TRBV6-2 or TRBV6-3 combines with J gene TRBJ1-2; D unresolved. In germline, CDR1 is MNHEY, CDR2 SVGEGT. This CDR3 spans 15 amino acids. The CDR3 loop is CACSYPGPRSYGYTF. As DNA, the CDR3 is TGTGCCTGCAGTTACCCCGGCCCAAGGAGCTATGGCTACACCTTC.

In this sample, this clonotype turned up many times. The gene calls are TRBV9 and TRBJ2-2; the D gene is possibly TRBD2 (5 bases). Germline V lookup: CDR1 SGDLS, CDR2 YYNGEE. This CDR3 contains 15 residues. The germline V and J ends were trimmed by 0 bases and 4 bases, with 10 bases remaining between them. CDR3 amino acids: CASSVGGGGTGELFF. The DNA of the CDR3 is TGTGCCAGCAGCGTAGGAGGAGGCGGCACCGGGGAGCTGTTTTTT.

This clonotype occurred many times. The chain joins TRBV7-2 to TRBJ1-5; D gene ambiguous. With 4 bases removed from V and 3 bases from J, the gap between germline ends came to 7 bases. CDR3 length: 13 residues. Germline V CDR1 and CDR2: SGHTA, FQGNSA. The CDR3 DNA follows: TGTGCCAGCAGCTCCGACCCCAATCAGCCCCAGCATTTT. Encoded protein: CASSSDPNQPQHF.

This clonotype has a handful of counts. The chain joins TRBV4-1 to TRBJ2-7, with 10 bases fitting TRBD2. The CDR3 length is 17 residues. From germline, CDR1 is MGHRA and CDR2 YSYEKL. V gave up 0 bases and J gave up 2 bases; unmatched junction bases: 7. Here the CDR3 reads CASSQDSSLAGAYEQYF. CDR3 nucleotide sequence: TGCGCCAGCAGCCAAGATTCTTCCCTAGCGGGAGCCTACGAGCAGTACTTC.

This clonotype was seen ten or more times. This chain connects TRBV30 to TRBJ2-1; D is ambiguous. V dropped 2 bases and J dropped 1 base, with 9 bases sitting between them. The germline V gene has CDR1 GTSNPN and CDR2 SVGIG (reference sequence). This CDR3 region has 14 residues. Here the CDR3 reads CAWSFSASYNEQFF. The CDR3 nucleotides read TGTGCCTGGAGTTTTTCGGCTTCCTACAATGAGCAGTTCTTC.

The sample holds many counts of this clonotype. This chain connects TRBV20-1 to TRBJ1-1, with D uncertain. This CDR3 contains 14 residues. Trimming cost V 1 base and J 1 base, with 10 bases left between them. CDR1 DFQATT and CDR2 SNEGSKA come from the germline V gene (reference sequence). CDR3 loop: CSARVRIGNTEAFF. The CDR3 region has the DNA TGCAGTGCTAGAGTAAGGATAGGGAACACTGAAGCTTTCTTT.

Ten or more counts support this clonotype. This chain links TRBV3-1 with TRBJ2-1, with 15 bases matching TRBD2. The CDR3 runs to 15 residues. Germline values: CDR1 LGHDT, CDR2 YNNKEL (reference sequence). The ends lost 3 bases at V and 9 bases at J; junction bases unmatched: 3. CDR3 in DNA: TGTGCCAGCAGCCATGGGACTAGCGGGAGGACTGAGCAGTTCTTC. It encodes CASSHGTSGRTEQFF.

This clonotype was seen many times. V gene TRBV20-1 combines with J gene TRBJ1-6, with 8 bases matching TRBD1. The germline V gene encodes CDR1 DFQATT and CDR2 SNEGSKA (reference sequence). The junction had 6 bases not matched to a gene; V was cut back by 1 base and J by 4 bases. The CDR3 has 16 residues. The CDR3 here is CSARGQGTMYNSPLHF. The DNA of the CDR3 is TGCAGTGCTAGAGGACAGGGGACTATGTATAATTCACCCCTCCACTTT.

In this sample, this clonotype turned up a few times. This chain connects TRBV7-2 to TRBJ2-5, with D maybe TRBD2 (6 bases). The CDR3 sequence is 14 residues long. The V end was cut by 6 bases, the J end by 5 bases, with 16 bases between. CDR1 SGHTA and CDR2 FQGNSA come from the germline V gene. Written as DNA, the CDR3 is TGTGCCAGCAGTCGCCGACTAGGAGAGGAGACCCAGTACTTC. This gives the protein CASSRRLGEETQYF.

This clonotype was counted only a few times. The chain recombines TRBV7-9 with TRBJ2-5; 7 bases match TRBD2. In germline, CDR1 is SEHNR, CDR2 FQNEAQ (reference sequence). The CDR3 has 14 residues. The V and J ends lost 2 bases and 3 bases, in that order; junction bases with no gene match: 3. The CDR3 DNA is TGTGCCAGCAGCTTACATGGGGGGGAAGAGACCCAGTACTTC. It specifies CASSLHGGEETQYF.

This clonotype was seen a few times. The junction shows a germline mismatch at one end, possibly a read error. The chain uses TRBV2 and TRBJ2-1; 10 positions agree with TRBD2. CDR3 length equals 15 residues. Germline V gene lookup returns CDR1 SNHLY and CDR2 FYNNEI. The CDR3 coding sequence is TGTGCCAGCAGCCCAGGACTAGCGGACCCCAATGAGCAGCTCTTC. The encoded protein is CASSPGLADPNEQLF.

This clonotype has at least ten counts. V gene TRBV11-2 combines with J gene TRBJ2-1; perhaps TRBD1 as D (6 bases). The germline V gene encodes CDR1 SGHAT and CDR2 FQNNGV. This CDR3 has 16 amino acids. Trimming shortened V by 4 bases and J by 0 bases, and 13 bases separated the two germline ends. As DNA, the CDR3 is TGTGCCAGCAGCTCACGGACAGAGAGCTCCTACAATGAGCAGTTCTTC. It yields the protein CASSSRTESSYNEQFF.

In its sample, this clonotype was seen many times. The chain uses TRBV6-1 and TRBJ2-2; D is uncertain. The CDR3 loop spans 12 amino acids. Trimming pared 6 bases from V and 8 bases from J, leaving 10 bases between. CDR1 and CDR2 (germline): MNHNS, SASEGT. The CDR3 loop is CASSDRSGELFF. The CDR3 nucleotides read TGTGCCAGCAGCGATAGGTCGGGGGAGCTGTTTTTT.

This clonotype was counted between two and nine times. The chain combines TRBV29-1 with TRBJ1-2; a possible D gene is TRBD1 (5 bases). Germline assignment: CDR1 SQVTM and CDR2 ANQGSEA. The CDR3 loop spans 15 amino acids. Trimming left V 7 bases short and J 6 bases short, with 24 bases between. CDR3 coding DNA: TGCAGCGCCTTCATTATAGGGAAGGGGAGAGATGGCTACACCTTC. This gives the protein CSAFIIGKGRDGYTF.

The sample holds a few counts of this clonotype. The rearrangement joins TRBV2 to TRBJ2-7; 11 bases fit TRBD2. Per germline, CDR1 SNHLY and CDR2 FYNNEI. The ends lost 8 bases at V and 7 bases at J; junction bases unmatched: 13. The CDR3 has 15 residues. For the CDR3, the DNA is TGTGCCAGCTCCCCTCGACTAGCGGGAACTAGGGAGCAGTACTTC. Translation gives CASSPRLAGTREQYF.

The chain links TRBV4-3 to TRBJ2-2; 13 nucleotides agree with TRBD2. Trimming took 1 base from V and 6 from J; bases not matched to a gene: 2. The CDR3 is 16 residues long. Germline V lookup: CDR1 LGHNA, CDR2 YSLEER. The CDR3 DNA is TGCGCCAGCAGCCAAGGGACTAGCGGGAGTTCCGGGGAGCTGTTTTTT. Translated, it gives CASSQGTSGSSGELFF.